This TCR beta chain derives from a study of tumor T cells in aggressive B-cell lymphoma. Trimming removed 0 bases from V and 5 bases from J, with 8 bases in between. CDR1 is SGHRS, CDR2 YFSETQ, per germline. The CDR3 sequence is 13 residues long. Sequencing used immunoSEQ multiplex PCR; TCRdb keeps in-frame clones, though not all of them. The sample comprises about 7,900 clones, over 80% of which are singletons, and under 5.5% rests with the top ten. The receptor was isolated from an adult with diffuse large B cell lymphoma. This sequence joins TRBV5-1 and TRBJ1-1, with D hard to call. The sequencing input was tumor tissue. The CDR3 here is CASSLDTGTEAFF. DNA for the CDR3: TGCGCCAGCAGCTTGGATACGGGGACTGAAGCTTTCTTT.